The entry below gives a single T cell receptor (beta chain) sequence along with its context. Its antigen is unknown. Per-base qualities were not stored, and no clone one base away is much larger. These data belong to a study of T cell responses to AZD1222 COVID-19 vaccine (dated by TCRdb to the early 2020s). Background for the entire study: AZD1222 recipients with second doses at about 4 weeks or about 12 weeks were pooled, because spike-specific TCR depth and breadth did not differ between schedules. A total of just over 230 trial participants underwent TCR sequencing, of whom some 200 had received two doses of AZD1222 and some 25 had received two doses of the MenACWY control vaccine. Enrollment into the trials was organized by age into subgroups of 18-55, 56-69 and 70-plus years, and those subgroups contained roughly 150, 30 and 60 TCR-sequenced participants, respectively. The full study reports these points: Conclusions about previously exposed vaccinees were limited because only six AZD1222 recipients were SARS-CoV-2 seropositive at baseline. Participants were mostly white British and included more females than males, and it was suggested by the authors that clonal diversity may have been underestimated. The 56-69-year group was small, and its depth increase did not reach significance, likely because of low power. After two AZD1222 doses, spike-specific TCR breadth and depth were significantly higher than at day 0 and than in MenACWY recipients. Because no day 14 peak-response samples were available, the repertoires could be characterized only after the peak T cell response. Vaccine-associated CD4 TCRs spanned the whole spike protein, with dominant responses in regions 160-218 and 743-854. Epitopes outside the regions mutated in the B.1.351 and B.1.1.7 variants were reportedly recognized by nearly half of the unique spike-specific TCRs.

The CDR3 regions of human TCRbeta chains were subjected to immunosequencing. The source study handled its data this way. Repertoire TCRs were matched against a reference library of SARS-CoV-2-specific TCRs generated with the MIRA antigen-specificity platform. Breadth was defined as the fraction of unique TCRs that were SARS-CoV-2-associated, and depth was defined as the fraction of total T cells that were SARS-CoV-2-associated. Using the MIRA data, each spike-specific TCR was assigned both to the spike region to which the TCR was reactive and to a CD4 or CD8 class. Log10-transformed breadth and depth values were compared by one-way ANOVA with Sidak's multiple comparisons tests. This is the immuneACCESS table as TCRdb keeps it, with only in-frame sequences that have V and J called. A part of the clones is gone; compared with another copy, unresolved V genes explain less than half, and the rest is unexplained. V and J calls and clone size are as listed in that table; D and trimming were resolved from the DNA. This sample comprises roughly 91,000 clones, roughly 90% of them detected only once. The top ten hold 2.2% of the sample.

The time point label, read with the paper, signifies: baseline before first vaccination. Vaccinee samples came from UK trials COV001 and COV002, including a single-blind randomized controlled phase 2/3 trial of AZD1222 (ChAdOx1 nCoV-19) in healthy adults. Trial participant PBMC samples were collected at day 0 and day 28 after the second dose for TCRbeta chain sequencing. The CDR3 contains 13 residues, cysteine and phenylalanine counted. The only DNA kept is the CDR3, 39 bases in frame from the first base. For CDR1 and CDR2, the germline V gene lists SGHRS and YFSETQ. V loses 3 bases of germline sequence and J loses 3 bases, and the interval between the two ends is 9 bases.

The origin of this receptor is an adult in good health. The chain was built from TRBV5-1 and TRBJ1-2, and the D gene may be TRBD1, 6 bases matching. Sequences were derived from peripheral blood, sampled on day 0 of AZD1222 vaccination. The bases read TGCGCCAGCAGCTCATCAGGGGACTATGGCTACACCTTC. This codes for CASSSSGDYGYTF. Here the CDR3 is joined to the reference TRBV5-1 and TRBJ1-2 genes, and the full variable domain is: KAGVTQTPRYLIKTRGQQVTLSCSPISGHRSVSWYQQTPGQGLQFLFEYFSETQRNKGNFPGRFSGRQFSNSRSEMNVSTLELGDSALYLCASSSSGDYGYTFGSGTRLTVV.